This TCR beta chain was captured by sequencing in a study of cytomegalovirus exposure and HLA in healthy donors. Study findings and constraints: Later analysis indicated greater clonal expansion among HLA-associated TCR beta chains than among equally common other chains. Investigators reported 150 to 200 TCR beta chains as tied to cytomegalovirus. Within a later analysis, the majority of CMV-associated TCR beta chains appeared HLA-restricted.

A word on this clone: The antigen is undetermined.

In the PCR, 60 Vbeta and 13 Jbeta primers were used. Libraries were prepared by immunoSEQ multiplex PCR; TCRdb keeps only in-frame clonotypes and omits some of them. Counted here are around 200,000 clones, 81% occurring once; the ten biggest clones make up around 3.9%. Trimming stripped 3 bases from V and 3 bases from J, with 9 bases between. The CDR3 totals 13 residues. Germline CDR1 and CDR2: MNHNS and SASEGT. The source is a man aged 45-65 years in good health and CMV-seronegative. The sample consisted of PBMCs. The chain uses TRBV6-1 and TRBJ2-7; D is possibly TRBD1 (5 bases). For the CDR3, the DNA is TGTGCCAGCAGTGAGATAGGGGTCTACGAGCAGTACTTC. Its protein is CASSEIGVYEQYF.